A selection of T cell receptor beta chains follows, all from one sample in a study of blood T cell repertoires in COVID-19. Generated by immunoSEQ multiplex PCR, the TCRdb table keeps only in-frame clones and is missing some. The sample lists approximately 290,000 clones, 87% occurring once. The source material was peripheral blood. The receptors originated from a man aged 18 to 35 with active or convalescent COVID-19. Each CDR3 is given with its conserved first and last residue. D genes are given only for firm matches. A row's size may be missing; if present it is once, few, many or a size class.

j_call clone_size cdr3_length v_call d_call cdr3_nt cdr3_aa
TRBJ1-1 . 15 TRBV4-1 . TGCGCCAGCAGATTAGAGGACAGCTTGCACACTGAAGCTTTCTTT CASRLEDSLHTEAFF
TRBJ1-1 . 15 TRBV19 . TGTGCCAGTAGTAGCCTACAGGAGAGCCCCGCACGCACGATCTTT CASSSLQESPARTIF
TRBJ1-2 few 14 TRBV28 TRBD1 TGTGCCAGCAGTCGGGACAGGGGGTTCTATGGCTACACCTTC CASSRDRGFYGYTF
TRBJ1-3 once 17 TRBV4-3 . TGCGCCAGCAGCCAAGGCAGGGTTCTTTATGGTGGAAACACCATATATTTT CASSQGRVLYGGNTIYF
TRBJ2-5 . 14 TRBV15 TRBD2 TGTGCCACCAGCAGACTAGCGGGACAAGAGACCCAGTACTTC CATSRLAGQETQYF
TRBJ2-5 . 13 TRBV7-2 TRBD1 TGTGCCAGCACTGGACAGGTGCAAGAGACCCAGTACTTC CASTGQVQETQYF
TRBJ2-6 . 17 TRBV7-6 TRBD2 TGTGCCAGCAGGTCCGGGACTATCCGCTCTGGGGCCAACGTCCTGACTTTC CASRSGTIRSGANVLTF
TRBJ1-2 once 14 TRBV6-5 TRBD1 TGTGCCAGCAGTTACTCAGGGCAGGGGGATGGCTACACCTTC CASSYSGQGDGYTF
TRBJ1-6 . 13 TRBV13 . TGTGCCAGCAGCTTAGGGATCCCGGGGCCCCTCCACTTT CASSLGIPGPLHF
TRBJ2-2 . 17 TRBV5-5 . TGTGCCAGCAGCATACCCCTAACGGGAGACAACACCGGGGAGCTGTTTTTT CASSIPLTGDNTGELFF
TRBJ2-1 . 15 TRBV6-5 . TGTGCCAGCAGTATTAGCGGAGGCTCCTACAATGAGCAGTTCTTC CASSISGGSYNEQFF